A single sample gave rise to the 8 T cell receptor beta chains below, sequenced in a study of Tregs in tolerant kidney transplant recipients. Sequencing was performed with immunoSEQ multiplex PCR; in TCRdb, only in-frame clones are kept and a portion is missing. The table lists some 71,000 clones, roughly nine tenths of them singletons. The source was CD4+ T cells from blood, collected before the transplant. These TCRs come from a human donor who received a combined kidney and bone marrow transplant.

CDR3 DNA: TGTGCCACCAGCAGGCCCGGACTAGCGGGAGAGGCCTACGAGCAGTACTTC. Encoded protein: CATSRPGLAGEAYEQYF. The chain combines TRBV15 with TRBJ2-7; 13 bases map to TRBD2. Germline CDR1 and CDR2: LNHNV and YYDKDF (reference sequence). This CDR3 is built from 17 residues. V shed 3 bases, J shed 2 bases, and the junction held 7 bases outside the gene matches.

The V and J genes are TRBV28 and TRBJ2-7; 14 bases are a match to TRBD2. Germline trimming cut 5 bases from V and 2 bases from J; bases unmatched to any gene: 8. This CDR3 has 17 residues. Germline CDR1 is MDHEN and CDR2 is SYDVKM. The CDR3 spells CASSPTSGRENPYEQYF. CDR3 coding DNA: TGTGCCAGCAGTCCGACTAGCGGGAGGGAGAACCCCTACGAGCAGTACTTC. The full variable domain, in which reference TRBV28 and TRBJ2-7 provide the parts outside the CDR3, is DVKVTQSSRYLVKRTGEKVFLECVQDMDHENMFWYRQDPGLGLRLIYFSYDVKMKEKGDIPEGYSVSREKKERFSLILESASTNQTSMYLCASSPTSGRENPYEQYFGPGTRLTVT.

The chain couples TRBV28 to TRBJ2-7; 8 positions agree with TRBD1. V lost 3 bases to trimming and J lost 4 bases; unmatched junction nucleotides: 14. The CDR3 consists of 17 residues. Germline lookup yields CDR1 MDHEN and CDR2 SYDVKM. CDR3 sequence reads: CASSFPAGQGFTYEQYF. CDR3 DNA sequence: TGTGCCAGCAGTTTCCCGGCCGGACAGGGCTTTACGTACGAGCAGTACTTC.

The chain carries TRBV19 and TRBJ1-2; the D gene is possibly TRBD1 (6 bases). From germline, CDR1 is LNHDA and CDR2 SQIVND (reference sequence). With 3 bases removed from V and 0 bases from J, the gap between germline ends came to 17 bases. CDR3 size: 17 residues. CDR3 in amino acids: CASSMGPGQPANYGYTF. CDR3 DNA sequence: TGTGCCAGTAGTATGGGTCCAGGACAGCCAGCTAACTATGGCTACACCTTC.

The chain couples TRBV4-3 to TRBJ2-5; 8 positions match TRBD2. V trimming: 1 base; J trimming: 2 bases; junction bases outside the gene matches: 0. This CDR3 has 14 amino acids. The germline gives CDR1 LGHNA, CDR2 YSLEER. The CDR3 protein is CASSQVAGQETQYF. CDR3 bases: TGCGCCAGCAGCCAAGTAGCGGGACAAGAGACCCAGTACTTC.

V and J are TRBV29-1 and TRBJ2-1; 7 bases map to TRBD2. The CDR3 is 14 residues long. Germline CDR1 SQVTM, CDR2 ANQGSEA. This CDR3 reads CSGGFYGRSNEQFF. CDR3 DNA sequence: TGCAGTGGGGGGTTTTACGGGAGGTCAAATGAGCAGTTCTTC.

This clone was observed once. CDR3 region: CASSQEGHFYEQYF. The CDR3 coding sequence is TGTGCCAGCAGCCAAGAGGGGCACTTCTACGAGCAGTACTTC. The rearrangement joins TRBV4-2 to TRBJ2-7; D is possibly TRBD1 (5 bases). Germline loops: CDR1 LGHNA, CDR2 YNFKEQ. Trimming cost V 0 bases and J 3 bases, with 9 bases left between them. CDR3 size: 14 residues.

The chain has TRBV27 and TRBJ2-7, with 7 bases aligning to TRBD2. The J segment lost 2 bases and the V segment lost 5 bases, leaving 6 bases of the junction unmatched. From germline, CDR1 is MNHEY and CDR2 SMNVEV (reference sequence). This CDR3 comprises 14 residues. This chain's CDR3 is CASSLGLGTYEQYF. CDR3 nucleotides: TGTGCCAGCAGTCTAGGACTAGGTACCTACGAGCAGTACTTC.